The 27 T cell receptor beta chains presented below share a single source sample, sequenced in a study of T cells expressing NK-cell markers. TCRdb reworked the 5' RACE reads into one entry per CDR3 protein, no DNA. With almost 450,000 distinct CDR3 sequences in the sample, the ten largest clones hold approximately 7%. The sample taken for sequencing was blood T cells: a sorted CD56 or NKG2C T cell subset, CD4+ or CD8+ T cells, or bulk PBMC T cells (not recorded which). These receptors all come from a woman between 18 and 70 years old in good health.

The chain couples TRBV28 to TRBJ2-2; checking the TCRdb D call of TRBD1 is not possible without DNA. Germline lookup yields CDR1 MDHEN and CDR2 SYDVKM. CDR3 length: 14 residues. The CDR3 sequence: CASRRTGGSGELFF. Full variable domain (rest looked up from reference TRBV28 and TRBJ2-2): DVKVTQSSRYLVKRTGEKVFLECVQDMDHENMFWYRQDPGLGLRLIYFSYDVKMKEKGDIPEGYSVSREKKERFSLILESASTNQTSMYLCASRRTGGSGELFFGEGSRLTVL.

This chain joins TRBV28 and TRBJ1-5; TCRdb calls TRBD1, which cannot be checked without DNA. CDR1 MDHEN and CDR2 SYDVKM come from the germline V gene. CDR3 length: 14 residues. CDR3 sequence reads: CATGGGGSNQPQHF.

The chain couples TRBV20-1 to TRBJ2-1; TCRdb returns TRBD1, unconfirmable since there is no DNA. The V gene's germline CDR1 is DFQATT and CDR2 SNEGSKA (reference sequence). This CDR3 contains 14 residues. The CDR3 spells CRANRDPRYNEQFF.

This rearrangement joins TRBV20-1 to TRBJ2-3; TCRdb designates TRBD1, a call that cannot be tested without DNA. Germline CDR1 DFQATT, CDR2 SNEGSKA (reference sequence). CDR3 length: 16 residues. The CDR3 reads CSARVYFGGNTDTQYF.

The chain has TRBV20-1 and TRBJ2-2. Germline V lookup: CDR1 DFQATT, CDR2 SNEGSKA (reference sequence). The CDR3 sequence is 15 residues long. CDR3: CSARDGHIGTGELFF.

The CDR3 reads CSAIGPGINLGTDTQYF. The chain employs TRBV20-1 and TRBJ2-3; TCRdb's assignment of TRBD1 cannot be checked, as there is no DNA. In germline, CDR1 is DFQATT, CDR2 SNEGSKA (reference sequence). This CDR3 contains 17 residues.

CDR3 sequence reads: CSARRPLSQETQYF. This rearrangement joins TRBV20-1 to TRBJ2-5. CDR1 is DFQATT and CDR2 is SNEGSKA in the germline V gene (reference sequence). The CDR3 length is 14 residues.

The genes are TRBV28 and TRBJ2-1; there is no DNA to check the TCRdb D call of TRBD2. Germline V gene data show CDR1 as MDHEN and CDR2 as SYDVKM. The CDR3 totals 18 residues. CDR3 residues: CASSFNAGVRPSYNEQFF.

The chain uses TRBV12-3 or TRBV12-4 and TRBJ2-1; the D call from TCRdb, TRBD2, cannot be confirmed without DNA. The CDR3 is 17 residues long. This chain's CDR3 is CASSLVEVPSSYNEQFF.

The chain has TRBV9 and TRBJ2-7; the TCRdb D gene call, TRBD2, has no DNA to confirm it. CDR1 and CDR2 from the germline V gene are SGDLS and YYNGEE. CDR3 length equals 14 residues. The CDR3 is CASSGRESPIEQYF.

The chain joins TRBV20-1 to TRBJ1-5. CDR3 length: 13 residues. Germline-derived CDR1 and CDR2 are DFQATT and SNEGSKA (reference sequence). The CDR3: CSASPESHQPQHF.

The chain employs TRBV30 and TRBJ2-4; TCRdb's D call, TRBD1, is unchecked because there is no DNA. Germline V gene lookup returns CDR1 GTSNPN and CDR2 SVGIG (reference sequence). This CDR3 region has 15 residues. CDR3 sequence reads: CAWNPQWGGGNIQYF.

The CDR3 is CASGPPGNEQFF. The rearrangement links TRBV12-5 to TRBJ2-1; checking the TCRdb D call of TRBD1 is not possible without DNA. Germline values: CDR1 LGHNT, CDR2 FRNRAP. The CDR3 runs 12 residues.

The chain couples TRBV24-1 to TRBJ2-1; with no DNA, the TCRdb D assignment of TRBD2 cannot be verified. Germline V lookup: CDR1 KGHDR, CDR2 SFDVKD. CDR3 length equals 14 residues. This CDR3 is CATSDLTSANEQFF.

This chain's CDR3 is CASSLGLVAGLAKNIQYF. This rearrangement joins TRBV28 to TRBJ2-4. Germline V gene data show CDR1 as MDHEN and CDR2 as SYDVKM. The CDR3 contains 18 residues.

This rearrangement joins TRBV18 to TRBJ1-2. CDR1 and CDR2 from the germline V gene are KGHSH and LQKENI. The CDR3 is made up of 15 amino acids. The CDR3: CASSPPDLANYGYTF. The whole variable domain, remainder taken from reference TRBV18 and TRBJ1-2, is NAGVMQNPRHLVRRRGQEARLRCSPMKGHSHVYWYRQLPEEGLKFMVYLQKENIIDESGMPKERFSAEFPKEGPSILRIQQVVRGDSAAYFCASSPPDLANYGYTFGSGTRLTVV.

The chain couples TRBV7-2 to TRBJ2-3; TCRdb gives TRBD2 as the D gene, but with no DNA this cannot be confirmed. CDR3 length equals 15 residues. Germline V CDR1 and CDR2: SGHTA, FQGNSA. The CDR3 loop reads CASRHSSGNTDTQYF.

The chain has TRBV29-1 and TRBJ1-1; TCRdb picks TRBD1, but there is no DNA to check that call. Germline V gene sequence: CDR1 SQVTM, CDR2 ANQGSEA. This CDR3 has 15 amino acids. The CDR3 sequence: CSVAGQVVGWTEAFF.

The chain employs TRBV3-1 and TRBJ2-1; no DNA is available, so the TRBD2 call from TCRdb remains unchecked. The CDR3 consists of 14 residues. Per germline, CDR1 LGHDT and CDR2 YNNKEL (reference sequence). The CDR3 protein is CASSQGGLAGEQFF.

The chain recombines TRBV7-9 with TRBJ2-2; TCRdb picks TRBD1, but there is no DNA to check that call. Per the germline V gene, CDR1 is SEHNR and CDR2 is FQNEAQ (reference sequence). The CDR3 extends over 16 amino acids. CDR3 in amino acids: CASSLSGTTNTGELFF.

The rearrangement links TRBV27 to TRBJ2-7. Germline assignment: CDR1 MNHEY and CDR2 SMNVEV (reference sequence). This CDR3 is 14 amino acids long. CDR3 sequence: CASSFNGNLYEQYF.

The chain is built from TRBV7-9 and TRBJ2-3; the D call from TCRdb, TRBD2, cannot be confirmed without DNA. CDR1 and CDR2 (germline): SEHNR, FQNEAQ (reference sequence). The CDR3 is made up of 14 amino acids. CDR3 sequence reads: CASSLALAGDTQYF. Based on the CDR3 plus reference TRBV7-9 and TRBJ2-3, the full variable domain is DTGVSQNPRHKITKRGQNVTFRCDPISEHNRLYWYRQTLGQGPEFLTYFQNEAQLEKSRLLSDRFSAERPKGSFSTLEIQRTEQGDSAMYLCASSLALAGDTQYFGPGTRLTVL.

The genes are TRBV7-2 and TRBJ1-2; TCRdb calls TRBD1, which cannot be checked without DNA. The CDR3 consists of 16 residues. The germline V gene encodes CDR1 SGHTA and CDR2 FQGNSA. The CDR3 reads CASSLWGEGVGYGYTF. The complete variable domain, with remaining parts taken from reference TRBV7-2 and TRBJ1-2, reads GAGVSQSPSNKVTEKGKDVELRCDPISGHTALYWYRQSLGQGLEFLIYFQGNSAPDKSGLPSDRFSAERTGGSVSTLTIQRTQQEDSAVYLCASSLWGEGVGYGYTFGSGTRLTVV.

The chain links TRBV7-2 to TRBJ2-6. This CDR3 is built from 15 residues. Per the germline V gene, CDR1 is SGHTA and CDR2 is FQGNSA. CDR3 loop: CASSLGSAGANVLTF.

The chain employs TRBV28 and TRBJ2-7; the TRBD1 assignment by TCRdb is unverifiable without DNA. This CDR3 comprises 13 residues. Germline V CDR1 and CDR2: MDHEN, SYDVKM. Here the CDR3 reads CASNLRVPHEQYF. The full variable domain, its missing parts supplied by reference TRBV28 and TRBJ2-7, is DVKVTQSSRYLVKRTGEKVFLECVQDMDHENMFWYRQDPGLGLRLIYFSYDVKMKEKGDIPEGYSVSREKKERFSLILESASTNQTSMYLCASNLRVPHEQYFGPGTRLTVT.

The chain uses TRBV12-3 or TRBV12-4 and TRBJ2-2; the TCRdb D gene call, TRBD1, has no DNA to confirm it. This CDR3 region has 19 residues. The CDR3 sequence: CASSLAIFSGARGTGELFF.

This chain links TRBV9 with TRBJ1-2; the TRBD1 assignment by TCRdb is unverifiable without DNA. CDR1 and CDR2 from the germline V gene are SGDLS and YYNGEE. The CDR3 has 14 residues. The CDR3 here is CASSAWDGNYGYTF.